What follows are 24 T cell receptor beta chains derived from one specimen sequenced in a study of shared clonotypes between healthy human individuals. Method: immunoSEQ multiplex PCR; TCRdb's copy keeps in-frame clones and lacks some. In the table there are about 2.2 million clones, 93% of which are singletons. It was CD45RO-negative cells, positively selected for CCR7, that made up naive CD8 cells, with terminally differentiated effector memory CD45RA+ cells excluded. Sequenced sample: naive CD8+ T cells from PBMCs. The receptor set was obtained from a man aged 18 to 29 in good health. Some clones in this sample may be carry-over from other donors' samples.

The J gene is TRBJ2-1, the V gene TRBV11-2; D may be TRBD1 (5 bases). There are 14 residues in the CDR3. Germline loops: CDR1 SGHAT, CDR2 FQNNGV. V lost 0 bases and J lost 9, with 12 bases in between. In DNA, the CDR3 is TGTGCCAGCAGCTTAGAGTCAGGGCCGTTTGAGCAGTTCTTC. Translation: CASSLESGPFEQFF.

The rearrangement links TRBV5-6 to TRBJ1-2, with 9 positions matching TRBD1. CDR3 length: 13 residues. Germline CDR1 reads SGHDT; CDR2 reads YYEEEE. Trimming removed 4 bases from V and 7 bases from J; junction bases left unmatched: 5. Here the CDR3 DNA reads TGTGCCAGCAGCAGGACAGGGGTATTTGGCTACACCTTC. This gives the protein CASSRTGVFGYTF. Filled out from reference TRBV5-6 and TRBJ1-2, the complete variable domain reads DAGVTQSPTHLIKTRGQQVTLRCSPKSGHDTVSWYQQALGQGPQFIFQYYEEEERQRGNFPDRFSGHQFPNYSSELNVNALLLGDSALYLCASSRTGVFGYTFGSGTRLTVV.

The gene calls are TRBV7-8 and TRBJ2-4, with TRBD1 identical over 8 bases. Losses at the gene ends were 5 bases for V and 6 bases for J; bases not matched to a gene: 9. This CDR3 has 15 residues. Germline assignment: CDR1 SGHVS and CDR2 FQNEAQ. The CDR3 protein is CASSPDRGSGNIQYF. CDR3 DNA: TGTGCCAGCAGCCCAGACAGGGGCTCAGGAAACATTCAGTACTTC.

This chain joins TRBV9 and TRBJ2-1; 16 bases are shared with TRBD2. CDR3 length: 22 amino acids. Germline CDR1 is SGDLS and CDR2 is YYNGEE. The J segment lost 4 bases and the V segment lost 2 bases, leaving 18 bases of the junction unmatched. CDR3 in DNA: TGTGCCAGCAGCGTCCCCCTCTCCGGGACTAGCGGGAGGGAGAAGAGGTACAATGAGCAGTTCTTC. It yields the protein CASSVPLSGTSGREKRYNEQFF.

V usage is TRBV7-9 and J usage is TRBJ2-7; 11 nucleotides agree with TRBD2. V lost 5 bases, J lost 2 bases, and 5 bases stayed unmatched. CDR3 length: 15 residues. Germline assignment: CDR1 SEHNR and CDR2 FQNEAQ (reference sequence). The DNA of the CDR3 is TGTGCCAGCAGCCCGCCGGGACTAGCGGCCTACGAGCAGTACTTC. Its protein is CASSPPGLAAYEQYF.

The CDR3 coding sequence is TGTGCCAGCAGCGCCGGGATAGCGGGTGCCTACGAGCAGTACTTC. Translation gives CASSAGIAGAYEQYF. This rearrangement joins TRBV9 to TRBJ2-7; 7 bases line up with TRBD2. With 3 bases clipped from V and 2 bases from J, the junction kept 8 bases outside the gene matches. CDR1 SGDLS and CDR2 YYNGEE come from the germline V gene. CDR3 size: 15 residues.

The chain recombines TRBV6-4 with TRBJ2-1; 10 bases are a match to TRBD2. V lost 5 bases to trimming and J lost 2 bases; unmatched junction nucleotides: 12. The CDR3 has 18 residues. Germline assignment: CDR1 MRHNA and CDR2 SNTAGT. CDR3 bases: TGTGCCAGCAGTCCAAACCCTAGCGGGAGATACCCCTACAATGAGCAGTTCTTC. This translates into CASSPNPSGRYPYNEQFF.

V gene TRBV4-3 combines with J gene TRBJ2-3; possible D gene TRBD2, 6 bases. Germline V gives CDR1 LGHNA, CDR2 YSLEER. The CDR3 is made up of 16 amino acids. V lost 4 bases and J 5 bases, leaving 19 bases between the germline ends. The CDR3 bases are TGCGCCAGCAGCCCTAAGGGGACCCTCGGGGGAGATACGCAGTATTTT. Protein: CASSPKGTLGGDTQYF.

Concerning this clone: This sample also contains other DNA sequences that code for the same CDR3. V is TRBV7-3 and J is TRBJ2-3; TRBD1 or TRBD2 may be the D gene (5 bases each). The V end lost 4 bases, the J end lost 0 bases, and 8 bases lay between the germline ends. Looked up from germline, CDR1 is SGHTA and CDR2 is FQGTGA. The CDR3 covers 14 residues. The chain's CDR3 is CASSSRDSTDTQYF. The CDR3 DNA reads as TGTGCCAGCAGCTCCCGGGACAGCACAGATACGCAGTATTTT.

V gene TRBV4-1 combines with J gene TRBJ1-1; 8 bases align to TRBD1. V lost 0 bases and J lost 10; bases outside the gene matches: 7. The CDR3 has 14 amino acids. From germline, CDR1 is MGHRA and CDR2 YSYEKL. The CDR3 DNA follows: TGCGCCAGCAGCCAAGACGCAGGGGGCAGCGGAGCTTTCTTT. Its translation: CASSQDAGGSGAFF.

In regard to this clone: Distinct nucleotide sequences in the sample also encode this CDR3. The gene calls are TRBV4-1 and TRBJ2-7, with D perhaps TRBD2 (6 bases). The CDR3 covers 12 residues. The germline V gene encodes CDR1 MGHRA and CDR2 YSYEKL. Between the trimmed V and J ends, which lost 2 bases and 5 bases, there was a span of 7 bases. Here the CDR3 reads CASSQTGDEQYF. CDR3 nucleotide sequence: TGCGCCAGCAGCCAAACGGGGGACGAGCAGTACTTC.

The V call is TRBV28, the J call TRBJ2-4; TRBD2 agrees at 7 bases. Germline CDR1 and CDR2: MDHEN and SYDVKM. This CDR3 spans 16 amino acids. V lost 6 bases to trimming and J lost 2 bases; unmatched junction nucleotides: 10. Here the CDR3 DNA reads TGTGCCAGCAGCGCGACTAGCCTTATCTCCAAAAACATTCAGTACTTC. Protein sequence: CASSATSLISKNIQYF.

V gene TRBV6-5 combines with J gene TRBJ2-7; D is perhaps TRBD2 (5 bases). Per germline, CDR1 MNHEY and CDR2 SVGAGI. V lost 2 bases to trimming and J lost 6 bases, with 8 bases between them. This CDR3 is built from 12 residues. The DNA of the CDR3 is TGTGCCAGCAGTTACGCGGGTGGCGAGCAGTACTTC. Its protein is CASSYAGGEQYF.

This sequence joins TRBV2 and TRBJ2-7; D not certain. The CDR3 sequence is 14 residues long. Germline loops: CDR1 SNHLY, CDR2 FYNNEI. V was pared by 9 bases and J by 0 bases, with 15 bases between. CDR3 amino acids: CARSSMASSYEQYF. The DNA of the CDR3 is TGTGCCAGATCCTCCATGGCGAGCTCCTACGAGCAGTACTTC.

Comment on this clone: The same CDR3 is also encoded by other DNA sequences in this sample. The rearrangement joins TRBV27 to TRBJ2-7; no firm D call. This CDR3 contains 11 residues. Trimming shortened V by 6 bases and J by 4 bases, and 7 bases separated the two germline ends. CDR1 is MNHEY and CDR2 is SMNVEV in the germline V gene (reference sequence). The CDR3 loop reads CASSLGYEQYF. CDR3 nucleotide sequence: TGTGCCAGCAGCCTGGGTTACGAGCAGTACTTC.

The chain has TRBV28 and TRBJ2-7; D possibly corresponds to TRBD1 (6 bases). With 6 bases removed from V and 3 bases from J, the gap between germline ends came to 15 bases. This CDR3 is 14 amino acids long. Per the germline V gene, CDR1 is MDHEN and CDR2 is SYDVKM. This chain's CDR3 is CASRSGTSYYEQYF. The CDR3 bases are TGTGCCAGCAGGTCCGGGACATCCTACTACGAGCAGTACTTC.

The chain has TRBV13 and TRBJ2-2; 13 positions match TRBD2. The V gene end was trimmed by 4 bases and the J gene end by 5 bases; junction bases not matched to a gene: 13. The CDR3 is 19 amino acids. Germline V gene data show CDR1 as PRHDT and CDR2 as FYEKMQ (reference sequence). For the CDR3, the DNA is TGTGCCAGCAGCTCATCACTTGAAGGGACTAGCGGGACTACCGGGGAGCTGTTTTTT. Translated: CASSSSLEGTSGTTGELFF. Drawing the rest from reference TRBV13 and TRBJ2-2, the complete variable domain is AAGVIQSPRHLIKEKRETATLKCYPIPRHDTVYWYQQGPGQDPQFLISFYEKMQSDKGSIPDRFSAQQFSDYHSELNMSSLELGDSALYFCASSSSLEGTSGTTGELFFGEGSRLTVL.

The chain has TRBV7-8 and TRBJ2-7; D is unresolved. The CDR3 totals 13 residues. Per the germline V gene, CDR1 is SGHVS and CDR2 is FQNEAQ. Trimming cost V 5 bases and J 0 bases, with 8 bases left between them. This CDR3 reads CASSPGRSYEQYF. DNA of the CDR3: TGTGCCAGCAGCCCCGGACGCTCCTACGAGCAGTACTTC.

Details on this clone: The sample has other DNA sequences that encode this CDR3 too. J is TRBJ1-5 and V is TRBV9; D possibly corresponds to TRBD1 (5 bases). V was shortened by 3 bases and J by 0 bases, with 10 bases between the two germline ends. The CDR3 consists of 15 residues. Looked up from germline, CDR1 is SGDLS and CDR2 is YYNGEE. Here the CDR3 reads CASSAGGGSNQPQHF. CDR3 coding DNA: TGTGCCAGCAGCGCCGGTGGGGGTAGCAATCAGCCCCAGCATTTT.

The rearrangement uses TRBV9 and TRBJ2-7; D is possibly TRBD1 (6 bases). This CDR3 spans 15 amino acids. The V and J ends lost 0 bases and 3 bases respectively, with 13 bases between them. The germline CDR1 and CDR2 sequences are SGDLS and YYNGEE. The CDR3 bases are TGTGCCAGCAGCGTAGCCCCAGGGGCGATCTACGAGCAGTACTTC. Translated: CASSVAPGAIYEQYF.

The J gene is TRBJ2-4, the V gene TRBV7-9; 7 bases agree with TRBD1. Germline CDR1 reads SEHNR; CDR2 reads FQNEAQ (reference sequence). With 5 bases clipped from V and 8 bases from J, the junction kept 6 bases outside the gene matches. The CDR3 is 13 amino acids. Here the CDR3 DNA reads TGTGCCAGCAGCGAAGGGGGCACGGACATTCAGTACTTC. It yields the protein CASSEGGTDIQYF.

The chain links TRBV11-1 to TRBJ2-7, with a weak D call TRBD1 (6 bases). Deletions cut 5 bases from V and 1 base from J, with 9 bases between. The CDR3 covers 13 residues. The germline gives CDR1 SGHAT, CDR2 FQDESV (reference sequence). DNA for the CDR3: TGTGCCAGCAGCCCGCAGGGGTCCTACGAGCAGTACTTC. Amino acids: CASSPQGSYEQYF.

V and J are TRBV11-2 and TRBJ2-1; possible D gene TRBD1, 6 bases. The CDR3 totals 19 residues. Germline CDR1 SGHAT, CDR2 FQNNGV. V lost 5 bases and J lost 10, with 33 bases in between. The CDR3 spells CASSPLSKRLGAFNPEQFF. CDR3 bases: TGTGCCAGCAGCCCTTTGAGTAAGAGGTTGGGGGCCTTCAATCCCGAGCAGTTCTTC. Supplemented by reference TRBV11-2 and TRBJ2-1, the full variable domain reads EAGVAQSPRYKIIEKRQSVAFWCNPISGHATLYWYQQILGQGPKLLIQFQNNGVVDDSQLPKDRFSAERLKGVDSTLKIQPAKLEDSAVYLCASSPLSKRLGAFNPEQFFGPGTRLTVL.

With respect to this clone: Other DNA sequences in this specimen translate into the identical CDR3. The gene calls are TRBV27 and TRBJ1-1; D uncertain. The CDR3 sequence is 14 residues long. Between the trimmed V and J ends, which lost 2 bases and 2 bases, there was a span of 9 bases. Looked up from germline, CDR1 is MNHEY and CDR2 is SMNVEV (reference sequence). The CDR3 bases are TGTGCCAGCAGTTTACGGGCAGCTAACACTGAAGCTTTCTTT. It yields the protein CASSLRAANTEAFF.